A single sample gave rise to the 9 T cell receptor beta chains below, sequenced in a study of blood T cell repertoires in COVID-19. Sequenced by immunoSEQ multiplex PCR; TCRdb stores in-frame clones only, minus some. The sample contains 110,000 to 150,000 clones, roughly 89% of which appear only once. Sequenced sample: peripheral blood. The receptors come from a woman between 35 and 50 years old with acute or convalescent COVID-19.

The CDR3 loop is CASSPGAGRNQPQHF. The CDR3, as DNA: TGTGCCAGCAGTCCTGGGGCAGGGCGGAATCAGCCCCAGCATTTT. This chain links TRBV11-2 with TRBJ1-5, with D perhaps matching TRBD1 (5 bases). The CDR3 contains 15 residues. V shed 6 bases and J shed 4 bases, with 16 bases lying between them. The germline CDR1 and CDR2 sequences are SGHAT and FQNNGV. Together with reference TRBV11-2 and TRBJ1-5, the CDR3 gives the full variable domain: EAGVAQSPRYKIIEKRQSVAFWCNPISGHATLYWYQQILGQGPKLLIQFQNNGVVDDSQLPKDRFSAERLKGVDSTLKIQPAKLEDSAVYLCASSPGAGRNQPQHFGDGTRLSIL.

The V gene is TRBV6-6, the J gene TRBJ2-2; D ambiguous. The V end lost 0 bases, the J end lost 2 bases, and 4 bases lay between the germline ends. Germline lookup yields CDR1 MNHNY and CDR2 SVGAGI (reference sequence). The CDR3 has 14 residues. CDR3 protein: CASSYSYNTGELFF. DNA for the CDR3: TGTGCCAGCAGTTACTCGTATAACACCGGGGAGCTGTTTTTT.

This clone was picked up one time. V is TRBV7-2 and J is TRBJ2-2; D might be TRBD2 (5 bases). Trimming left V 2 bases short and J 1 base short, with 5 bases between. The germline V gene has CDR1 SGHTA and CDR2 FQGNSA. The CDR3 length is 14 residues. The CDR3 sequence is CASSLSGNTGELFF. The CDR3 coding sequence is TGTGCCAGCAGCTTAAGCGGGAACACCGGGGAGCTGTTTTTT. The full variable domain, with the rest looked up from reference TRBV7-2 and TRBJ2-2, is GAGVSQSPSNKVTEKGKDVELRCDPISGHTALYWYRQSLGQGLEFLIYFQGNSAPDKSGLPSDRFSAERTGGSVSTLTIQRTQQEDSAVYLCASSLSGNTGELFFGEGSRLTVL.

The V gene is TRBV4-3, the J gene TRBJ1-1, with TRBD1 as a possible D gene (5 bases). Trimming stripped 1 base from V and 3 bases from J, with 12 bases between. The CDR3 runs to 15 residues. Germline CDR1 reads LGHNA; CDR2 reads YSLEER. The CDR3 region has the DNA TGCGCCAGCAGCCAAGGTAGGAGGGGATACACTGAAGCTTTCTTT. Protein product: CASSQGRRGYTEAFF.

The rearrangement links TRBV10-3 to TRBJ1-2; no definite D call. Trimming took 3 bases from V and 4 from J, leaving 15 bases between them. The CDR3 spans 15 residues. Germline V lookup: CDR1 ENHRY, CDR2 SYGVKD. The CDR3 sequence: CAISESGVSAYGYTF. The CDR3 nucleotides are TGTGCCATCAGTGAATCCGGGGTTAGTGCCTATGGCTACACCTTC.

The chain uses TRBV10-2 and TRBJ2-1, with D possibly matching TRBD1 (5 bases). CDR1 and CDR2 (germline): WSHSY, SAAADI. This CDR3 is built from 14 residues. The germline V and J ends were trimmed by 1 base and 2 bases, with 6 bases remaining between them. CDR3 sequence: CASSELGAYNEQFF. The CDR3 DNA follows: TGCGCCAGCAGTGAGTTAGGGGCCTACAATGAGCAGTTCTTC.

This clone has only a few counts. The chain couples TRBV30 to TRBJ1-3; D gene uncertain. The CDR3 runs to 14 residues. Germline V gene sequence: CDR1 GTSNPN, CDR2 SVGIG (reference sequence). With 0 bases removed from V and 1 base from J, the gap between germline ends came to 7 bases. CDR3 coding DNA: TGTGCCTGGAGTGTACCGGGATCTGGAAACACCATATATTTT. Translated: CAWSVPGSGNTIYF.

The genes are TRBV7-8 and TRBJ2-5; D perhaps matches TRBD2 (5 bases). The V gene's germline CDR1 is SGHVS and CDR2 FQNEAQ. The CDR3 runs 13 residues. Between the trimmed V and J ends, which lost 8 bases and 2 bases, there was a span of 12 bases. The CDR3 nucleotides read TGTGCCAGCGCCCCGGGGAAACAAGAGACCCAGTACTTC. Encoded protein: CASAPGKQETQYF.

The chain has TRBV5-1 and TRBJ2-3; D may be TRBD2 (5 bases). The V and J ends lost 0 bases and 0 bases respectively, with 5 bases between them. CDR3 length equals 14 residues. Germline CDR1 reads SGHRS; CDR2 reads YFSETQ. DNA of the CDR3: TGCGCCAGCAGCTTGGGGACTAGCACAGATACGCAGTATTTT. This encodes CASSLGTSTDTQYF.